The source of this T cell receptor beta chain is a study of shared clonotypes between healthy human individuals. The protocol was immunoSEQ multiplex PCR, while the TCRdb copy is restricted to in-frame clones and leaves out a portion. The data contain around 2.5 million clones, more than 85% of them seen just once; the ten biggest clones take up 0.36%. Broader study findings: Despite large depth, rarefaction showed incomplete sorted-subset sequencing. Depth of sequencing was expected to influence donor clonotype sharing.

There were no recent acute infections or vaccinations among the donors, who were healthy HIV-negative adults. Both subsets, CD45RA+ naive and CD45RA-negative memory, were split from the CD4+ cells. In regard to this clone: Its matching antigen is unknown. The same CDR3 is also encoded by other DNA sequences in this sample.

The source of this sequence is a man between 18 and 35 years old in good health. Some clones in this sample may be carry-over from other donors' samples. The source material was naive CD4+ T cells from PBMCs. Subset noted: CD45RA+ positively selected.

The CDR3 reads CASSLATGSYEQYF. DNA of the CDR3: TGTGCCAGCAGCTTAGCCACCGGTTCCTACGAGCAGTACTTC. V is TRBV11-2 and J is TRBJ2-7; no clear D gene. The length of the CDR3 is 14 residues. CDR1 is SGHAT and CDR2 is FQNNGV in the germline V gene. Trimming took 1 base from V and 1 from J, leaving 8 bases between them. The full variable domain, rest sourced from reference TRBV11-2 and TRBJ2-7, is EAGVAQSPRYKIIEKRQSVAFWCNPISGHATLYWYQQILGQGPKLLIQFQNNGVVDDSQLPKDRFSAERLKGVDSTLKIQPAKLEDSAVYLCASSLATGSYEQYFGPGTRLTVT.